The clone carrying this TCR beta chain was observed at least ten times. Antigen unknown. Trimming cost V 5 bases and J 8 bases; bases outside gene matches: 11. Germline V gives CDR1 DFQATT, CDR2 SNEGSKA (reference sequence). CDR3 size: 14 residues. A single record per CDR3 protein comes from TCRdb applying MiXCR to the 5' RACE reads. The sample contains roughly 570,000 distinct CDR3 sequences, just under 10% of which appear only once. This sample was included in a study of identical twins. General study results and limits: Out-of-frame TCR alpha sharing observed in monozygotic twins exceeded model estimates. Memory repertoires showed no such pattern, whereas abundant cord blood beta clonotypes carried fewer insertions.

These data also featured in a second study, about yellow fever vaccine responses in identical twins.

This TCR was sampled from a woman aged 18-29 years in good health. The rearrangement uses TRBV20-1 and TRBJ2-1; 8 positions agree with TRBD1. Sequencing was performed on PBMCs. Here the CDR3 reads CSAAGTGSFYEQFF. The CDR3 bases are TGCAGTGCTGCCGGGACAGGCTCTTTCTATGAGCAGTTCTTC.